This TCR beta chain derives from a study of blood T cells in healthy people across ages. There are 15 residues in the CDR3. Germline CDR1 SGHRS, CDR2 YFSETQ. V lost 2 bases, J lost 0 bases, and 10 bases lay in between. Overall study findings and caveats: Both naive CD4+ cell counts and diversity were greater in long-lived donors than in aged donors.

Sample-barcoded 5' priming and a J-beta primer mix drove a second PCR of about 6 to 12 cycles. TCRdb independently ran MiXCR on the 5' RACE reads; one entry per CDR3 protein. The repertoire includes around 970,000 distinct CDR3 sequences, roughly 51% of them detected once, and about a fifth sits in the top ten. Points on this clonotype: Its antigen is unidentified.

The clonotype comes from a woman in her sixties in good health. The V and J genes are TRBV5-1 and TRBJ2-3; D gene uncertain. Sequenced sample: blood. CDR3 protein: CASSLVSISTDTQYF. As DNA, the CDR3 is TGCGCCAGCAGCTTAGTGAGTATCAGCACAGATACGCAGTATTTT.